The clone carrying this T cell receptor (beta chain) was observed a handful of times. Seattle cases were enrolled at active infection and followed longitudinally. How the authors handled the data: Estimation of nucleated cell counts was performed using reference gene primer amplification. The data were produced by immunoSEQ multiplex PCR, yet TCRdb's version contains in-frame clones alone and is incomplete. D and trimming were read from the DNA, whereas the V and J calls and clone size are those reported in that table. The sample lists hundreds of thousands of clones, more than 70% occurring once. These data come from a study of blood T cell repertoires in COVID-19. On the study more broadly: The United States, Italy and Spain were the sources of the acute and convalescent COVID-19 samples. T cells, B-cell-depleted T cells, or PBMCs provided the cDNA or gDNA that served as material.

This CDR3 has 16 amino acids. V dropped 4 bases and J dropped 0 bases, with 15 bases sitting between them. The germline V gene has CDR1 LGHNA and CDR2 YNFKEQ. The TCR comes from a woman aged 65 to 85 with COVID-19, enrolled during active disease. V is TRBV4-2 and J is TRBJ1-2, with D tentatively TRBD1 (6 bases). Sequenced: peripheral blood. CDR3 sequence: CASSPGGQNSNYGYTF. The DNA of the CDR3 is TGTGCCAGCAGCCCCGGAGGACAGAATTCTAACTATGGCTACACCTTC.